The T cell receptor (beta chain) under discussion was sequenced for a study of CXCR3-negative and CXCR3-positive naive CD8 T cells. Study-wide points: More hydrophobic TRB CDR3s occurred in CXCR3-positive than in CXCR3-negative naive cells.

The CDR3 is 13 amino acids. Per the germline V gene, CDR1 is SEHNR and CDR2 is FQNEAQ (reference sequence). To note about this clonotype: The target antigen is unknown.

cDNA libraries for TRB were generated by 5' RACE incorporating UMI labels. TCRdb re-called the 5' RACE reads and gives one entry per CDR3 protein, without DNA. This sample's table reports over 70,000 distinct CDR3 sequences. The TCR originated in a human donor in good health. Some clones in this sample may be carry-over from other donors' samples. The sequenced material came from naive CXCR3+ CD8+ T cells from blood. The sample's subset: CD45RO-CCR7+CD27+CD95- naive CD8+ T cells expressing CXCR3 (TNR3+). V is TRBV7-9 and J is TRBJ2-7. CDR3 loop: CASSLDHGYEQYF.